This T cell receptor (beta chain) is drawn from a study of blood T cell repertoires in COVID-19. Some clones are missing from TCRdb's copy, which holds only in-frame ones; the method was immunoSEQ multiplex PCR. Among about 180,000 clones, roughly 88% were seen once, and the ten largest hold 8% to 10%. Researchers sorted participants into cohorts using their self-reported clinical history. In Cohort 3, a recovered donor had either two negative PCRs, clearance, or symptom resolution. Trimming removed 1 base from V and 2 bases from J; junction bases left unmatched: 10. This CDR3 has 18 amino acids. The germline V gene encodes CDR1 SGHVS and CDR2 FQNEAQ.

The sequenced sample consisted of PBMCs or T cells enriched from blood (not recorded which). This clonotype was obtained from a woman in her twenties or thirties who had recovered from COVID-19. The gene calls are TRBV7-8 and TRBJ1-3, with TRBD1 matching over 8 bases. The DNA of the CDR3 is TGTGCCAGCAGCTTAGGGAGGCCGGGACAGGCGACTGGAAACACCATATATTTT. It encodes CASSLGRPGQATGNTIYF.